The clone carrying this T cell receptor (beta chain) was seen once. This entry comes from a study of T cells in narcolepsy. Sequencing was performed with immunoSEQ multiplex PCR; in TCRdb, only in-frame clones are kept and a portion is missing. The sample includes 25,000 to 30,000 clones, 78% of them seen just once. V dropped 5 bases and J dropped 4; count of bases not matched to a gene: 4. The CDR3 sequence is 15 residues long. Germline V gives CDR1 SEHNR, CDR2 FQNEAQ (reference sequence). V is TRBV7-9 and J is TRBJ2-1, with 11 nucleotides matching TRBD1. This receptor was obtained from a human donor with narcolepsy. Sequencing was performed on CD45RA- memory CD4+ T cells from PBMCs. CDR3 residues: CASSPRDRGYNEQFF. CDR3 in DNA: TGTGCCAGCAGCCCGCGGGACAGGGGGTACAATGAGCAGTTCTTC.